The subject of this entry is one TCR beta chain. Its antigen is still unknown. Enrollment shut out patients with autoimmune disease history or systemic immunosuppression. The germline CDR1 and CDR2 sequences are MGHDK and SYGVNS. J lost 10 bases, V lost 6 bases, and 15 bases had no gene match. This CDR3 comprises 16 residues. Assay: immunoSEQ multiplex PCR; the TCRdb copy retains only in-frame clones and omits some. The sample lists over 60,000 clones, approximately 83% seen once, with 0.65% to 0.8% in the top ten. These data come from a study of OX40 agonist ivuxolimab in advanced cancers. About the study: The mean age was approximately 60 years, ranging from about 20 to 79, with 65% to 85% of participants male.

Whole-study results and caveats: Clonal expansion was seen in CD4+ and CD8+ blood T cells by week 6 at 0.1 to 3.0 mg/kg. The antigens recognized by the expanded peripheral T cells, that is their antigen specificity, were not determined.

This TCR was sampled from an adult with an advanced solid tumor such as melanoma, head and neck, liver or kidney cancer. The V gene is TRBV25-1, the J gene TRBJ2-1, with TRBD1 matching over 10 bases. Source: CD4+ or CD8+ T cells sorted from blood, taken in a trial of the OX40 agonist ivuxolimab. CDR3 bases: TGTGCCAGCAGACCTTCCGGGACAGGGGATTGGAAAGAGCAGTTCTTC. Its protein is CASRPSGTGDWKEQFF.